Listed below are T cell receptor beta chains from one sample, sequenced in a study of radiotherapy plus CTLA-4 blockade in lung cancer. Sequenced by immunoSEQ multiplex PCR; TCRdb stores in-frame clones only, minus some. The data hold more than 80,000 clones, with approximately 81% observed a single time. The source material was peripheral blood, sampled from a patient treated with radiotherapy plus ipilimumab. These receptors all come from a human donor with non-small cell lung cancer that progressed on radiotherapy plus ipilimumab. Some clones in this sample may be carry-over from other donors' samples. CDR3s include the opening cysteine and the closing phenylalanine or tryptophan. A D gene is named only where the DNA matches it firmly. The size of a clone is reported for some rows only, either as once, few or many, or as a class for expanded clones.

cdr3_aa	cdr3_nt	d_call	clone_size	v_call	j_call
CASSHRTGNTEAFF	TGCGCCAGCAGCCATCGGACGGGTAACACTGAAGCTTTCTTT	NA	NA	TRBV5-1	TRBJ1-1
CASSQVVYGTAGNTIYF	TGTGCCAGCAGCCAAGTGGTATACGGGACAGCTGGAAACACCATATATTTT	TRBD1	NA	TRBV4-2	TRBJ1-3
CASSRGTFLNTEAFF	TGTGCCAGCAGCCGTGGGACATTTTTGAACACTGAAGCTTTCTTT	NA	few	TRBV5-6	TRBJ1-1
CASSGTSGGYTDTQYF	TGTGCCAGCAGTGGGACTAGCGGGGGCTACACAGATACGCAGTATTTT	TRBD2	NA	TRBV2	TRBJ2-3
CASSETGASYNEQFF	TGTGCCAGCAGTGAAACAGGGGCCTCCTACAATGAGCAGTTCTTC	TRBD1	NA	TRBV6-1	TRBJ2-1
CASRQIKQVLPGANVLTF	TGCGCCAGCAGACAGATTAAACAGGTTCTACCTGGGGCCAACGTCCTGACTTTC	NA	NA	TRBV10-1	TRBJ2-6
CSGTSGTDTQYF	TGCAGCGGGACTAGCGGAACAGATACGCAGTATTTT	TRBD2	NA	TRBV29-1	TRBJ2-3
CASSWDRLYEQYF	TGTGCCAGCAGCTGGGACAGGCTCTACGAGCAGTACTTC	TRBD1	NA	TRBV4-2	TRBJ2-7
CSVGDIRNQPQHF	TGCAGCGTTGGGGACATTAGGAATCAGCCCCAGCATTTT	NA	NA	TRBV29-1	TRBJ1-5
CASSSSPGTSGVETQYF	TGTGCCAGCAGCTCATCTCCCGGGACTAGCGGCGTAGAGACCCAGTACTTC	TRBD2	few	TRBV11-2	TRBJ2-5
CASSLTSGGPEYF	TGTGCCAGCAGCTTAACTAGCGGGGGCCCCGAGTATTTT	TRBD2	NA	TRBV5-6	TRBJ2-3
CASSGVGGNQPQHF	TGTGCCAGCAGCGGGGTAGGAGGGAATCAGCCCCAGCATTTT	NA	NA	TRBV28	TRBJ1-5
CASIHPHGTEAFF	TGCGCCAGCATCCACCCTCACGGGACTGAAGCTTTCTTT	NA	NA	TRBV5-1	TRBJ1-1
CASSQEWGFEYEQYF	TGTGCCAGCAGCCAAGAGTGGGGGTTCGAGTACGAGCAGTACTTC	NA	NA	TRBV4-2	TRBJ2-7
CASSSRTDSGNTIYF	TGTGCCAGCAGTTCCCGGACAGATTCTGGAAACACCATATATTTT	NA	NA	TRBV6-5	TRBJ1-3
CASSLLPREGQPQHF	TGTGCCAGCAGCTTGCTCCCCCGGGAGGGTCAGCCCCAGCATTTT	NA	NA	TRBV5-8	TRBJ1-5